Sequencing of this T cell receptor (beta chain) was carried out in a study of shared clonotypes between healthy human individuals. Regarding the study as a whole: Sequencing depth was expected to affect clonotype sharing among donors.

Trimming cost V 6 bases and J 1 base, with 10 bases left between them. Germline CDR1 SGHRS, CDR2 YFSETQ. The CDR3 has 13 residues. The table came from immunoSEQ multiplex PCR; TCRdb's copy has only in-frame clones and leaves some out. The table records roughly 2.5 million clones, around 94% of them present only once. As regards this clone: Its antigen is unknown.

Sequencing was performed on naive CD4+ T cells sorted from blood. Subset denoted: CD45RA+ positively selected. The chain combines TRBV5-1 with TRBJ1-1, with D hard to call. The receptor was derived from a young man in good health. CDR3: CASTKAENTEAFF. DNA of the CDR3: TGCGCCAGCACCAAGGCAGAGAACACTGAAGCTTTCTTT. Variable domain in full (rest from reference TRBV5-1 and TRBJ1-1): KAGVTQTPRYLIKTRGQQVTLSCSPISGHRSVSWYQQTPGQGLQFLFEYFSETQRNKGNFPGRFSGRQFSNSRSEMNVSTLELGDSALYLCASTKAENTEAFFGQGTRLTVV.